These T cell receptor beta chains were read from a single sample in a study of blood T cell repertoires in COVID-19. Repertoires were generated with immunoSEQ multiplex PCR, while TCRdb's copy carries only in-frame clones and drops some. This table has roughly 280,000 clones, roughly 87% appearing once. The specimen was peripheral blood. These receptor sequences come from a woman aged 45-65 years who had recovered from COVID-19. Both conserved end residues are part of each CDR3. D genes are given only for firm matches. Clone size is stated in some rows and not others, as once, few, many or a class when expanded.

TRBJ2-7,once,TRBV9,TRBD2,TGTGCCAGCAGCCTGAGGGACTACTCCTACGAGCAGTACTTC,CASSLRDYSYEQYF
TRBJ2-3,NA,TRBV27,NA,TGTGCCAGCAGTTTCCCGACTAGCACAGATACGCAGTATTTT,CASSFPTSTDTQYF
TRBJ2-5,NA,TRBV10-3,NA,TGTGCCATCAGCGGGGGACAGAACCAAGAGACCCAGTACTTC,CAISGGQNQETQYF
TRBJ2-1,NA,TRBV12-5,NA,TGTGCTAGTGGTTTGGTAACAGACAATGAGCAGTTCTTC,CASGLVTDNEQFF
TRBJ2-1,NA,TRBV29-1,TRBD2,TGCAGCGTTGCCCTAGCGGGGGGGTTGATCGGTGAGCAGTTCTTC,CSVALAGGLIGEQFF
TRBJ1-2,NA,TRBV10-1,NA,TGCGCCAGCAGTGAGTCTCCCGGGGACTATGGCTACACCTTC,CASSESPGDYGYTF
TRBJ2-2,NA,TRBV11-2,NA,TGTGCCAGCAGCACCACTGAGCGGGTCCACACCGGGGAGCTGTTTTTT,CASSTTERVHTGELFF
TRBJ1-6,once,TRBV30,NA,TGTGCCTGGGGGCCCCCCAGCTCCTATAATTCACCCCTCCACTTT,CAWGPPSSYNSPLHF
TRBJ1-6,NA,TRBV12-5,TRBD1,TGTGCTAGTGGTCTTCAACAGGGGAGTGGAAGGGATTCACCCCTCCACTTT,CASGLQQGSGRDSPLHF
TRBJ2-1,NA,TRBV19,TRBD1,TGTGCCAGTAGGCGGACAGGGTTCTACAATGAGCAGTTCTTC,CASRRTGFYNEQFF
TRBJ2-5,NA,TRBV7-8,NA,TGTGCCAGCAGCCCCCGACTGTACCAAGAGACCCAGTACTTC,CASSPRLYQETQYF
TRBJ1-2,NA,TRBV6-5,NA,TGTGCCAGCAGTTACAGGGGCTCGAGAGGCTACACCTTC,CASSYRGSRGYTF
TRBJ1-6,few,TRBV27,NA,TGTGCCAGCAGTCCTAGGCTCTATAATTCACCCCTCCACTTT,CASSPRLYNSPLHF
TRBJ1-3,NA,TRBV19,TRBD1,TGTGCCAGTAGTACACAGGGGGTTAACGCTGGAAACACCATATATTTT,CASSTQGVNAGNTIYF
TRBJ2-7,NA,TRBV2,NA,TGTGCCAGCAGTCAAGGGACTCTTCGTATGGAGCAGTACTTC,CASSQGTLRMEQYF
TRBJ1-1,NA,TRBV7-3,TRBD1,TGTGCCAGCAGCCTAGGACAGGGTACTGAAGCTTTCTTT,CASSLGQGTEAFF
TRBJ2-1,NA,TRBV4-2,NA,TGTGCCAGCAGCCAAGATCAGGCAAGAGAGCAGTTCTTC,CASSQDQAREQFF
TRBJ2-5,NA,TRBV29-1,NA,TGCAGCGTTGAGATGGGGTCAGGGGAGACCCAGTACTTC,CSVEMGSGETQYF
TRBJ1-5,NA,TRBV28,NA,TGTGCCAGCAGCCGGGACTCTAGCAATCAGCCCCAGCATTTT,CASSRDSSNQPQHF
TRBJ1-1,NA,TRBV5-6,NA,TGTGCCAGCAGCTTGGTCAGGAGGGTGGCGGTCACTGAAGCTTTCTTT,CASSLVRRVAVTEAFF
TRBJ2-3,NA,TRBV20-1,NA,TGCAGTGCTAGTTATCAGGGAAACACAGATACGCAGTATTTT,CSASYQGNTDTQYF
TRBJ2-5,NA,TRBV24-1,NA,TGTGCCACCAGTGATCCCGGACACCCGTACCAAGAGACCCAGTACTTC,CATSDPGHPYQETQYF
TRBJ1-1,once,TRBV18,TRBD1,TGTGCCAGCTCATGGGACAGGGACACTGAAGCTTTCTTT,CASSWDRDTEAFF
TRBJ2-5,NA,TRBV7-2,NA,TGTGCCAGCAGCTTAGGCGGTCGCTTCCAAGAGACCCAGTACTTC,CASSLGGRFQETQYF
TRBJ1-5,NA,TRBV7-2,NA,TGTGCCAGCAGCCCAACCAGGGGCAATCAGCCCCAGCATTTT,CASSPTRGNQPQHF
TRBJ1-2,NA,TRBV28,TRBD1,TGTGCCAGCCGAGCCCAAACCCACGGACAGGGGGCTTATGGCTACACCTTC,CASRAQTHGQGAYGYTF